This is a list of T cell receptor beta chains from one sample in a study of blood T cell repertoires in COVID-19. Sequenced by immunoSEQ multiplex PCR; TCRdb stores in-frame clones only, minus some. The table includes 50,000 to 60,000 clones, around 83% detected once. Material: peripheral blood. These receptor sequences come from a human donor in a cohort sampled during active or convalescent COVID-19. The CDR3 runs from the conserved cysteine through the conserved F or W. Fields, in order: CDR3 length, clone size, J gene, D gene, V gene, CDR3 DNA, CDR3 protein. A D gene is named only where the DNA matches it firmly. Some rows have no size entry. The others give once, few or many, or a class for an expanded clone.

14 . TRBJ2-5 . TRBV6-1 TGTGCCAGCAGTGAAAACAGGGTCGAAGAGACCCAGTACTTC CASSENRVEETQYF
15 once TRBJ1-2 . TRBV6-2/TRBV6-3 . CASSSSTGGDYGYTF
14 few TRBJ1-6 . TRBV27 TGTGCCAGCAGTTTTAGGGAGCGGGATTCACCCCTCCACTTT CASSFRERDSPLHF
16 . TRBJ1-5 . TRBV2 TGTGCCAGCAGTGAGGGGCCGGGGGTTAGCAATCAGCCCCAGCATTTT CASSEGPGVSNQPQHF
15 once TRBJ2-2 TRBD1 TRBV9 TGTGCCAGCAGCGTAGAAGGACAGGGGACCGGGGAGCTGTTTTTT CASSVEGQGTGELFF
16 . TRBJ2-3 TRBD2 TRBV29-1 TGCAGCGTTGGCCTACTAGCGGGGGAAGGCACAGATACGCAGTATTTT CSVGLLAGEGTDTQYF
16 . TRBJ2-1 TRBD1 TRBV5-4 TGTGCCAGCAGCTTTAATTCAGGGGGCGAGTACAATGAGCAGTTCTTC CASSFNSGGEYNEQFF
13 . TRBJ1-2 . TRBV7-9 TGTGCCAGCTCCCGGCGGGCTAACTATGGCTACACCTTC CASSRRANYGYTF
11 . TRBJ1-4 . TRBV19 TGTGCCAGTAGTATCCGTGAAAAACTGTTTTTT CASSIREKLFF
13 . TRBJ1-1 TRBD1 TRBV6-5 TGTGCCAGCAGTACGGGACAGACATTTTTAGCTTTCTTT CASSTGQTFLAFF
15 . TRBJ2-5 TRBD2 TRBV7-6 TGTGCCAGCAGCCTCGGACTAGCGGGGCGTGAGACCCAGTACTTC CASSLGLAGRETQYF
13 . TRBJ1-1 . TRBV7-8 TGTGCCAGCAGCTTTCCGGGTGGCACTGAAGCTTTCTTT CASSFPGGTEAFF
14 . TRBJ2-5 . TRBV5-1 TGCGCCAGCAGCTTGCTTTCGGGTCAAGAGACCCAGTACTTC CASSLLSGQETQYF
15 . TRBJ2-7 . TRBV15 TGTGCCACCAGCAGAGCGCAGAACCCATCCTACGAGCAGTACTTC CATSRAQNPSYEQYF
16 . TRBJ1-5 TRBD1 TRBV18 TGTGCCAGCTCAGCAGCCGGGACAGGGACGGGACAGCCCCAGCATTTT CASSAAGTGTGQPQHF
14 . TRBJ2-3 TRBD2 TRBV7-8 TGTGCCAGCAGCTGGGGGGGGGAAAGAGATACGCAGTATTTT CASSWGGERDTQYF
15 . TRBJ2-5 TRBD2 TRBV5-5 TGTGCCAGCAGCTCTCCCGGGAGGGGCGGAGAGACCCAGTACTTC CASSSPGRGGETQYF
13 . TRBJ2-1 TRBD1 TRBV19 TGTGCCAGTAGTACGGGACAGTACAATGAGCAGTTCTTC CASSTGQYNEQFF
17 once TRBJ2-1 . TRBV6-2/TRBV6-3 TGTGCCAGCAGTTACGGCCGGGGGAGATCTCGGAACAATGAGCAGTTCTTC CASSYGRGRSRNNEQFF
17 . TRBJ2-3 TRBD1 TRBV14 TGTGCCAGCAGCCGATATATGGGGACAGGGAGCACAGATACGCAGTATTTT CASSRYMGTGSTDTQYF
15 . TRBJ2-2 TRBD2 TRBV11-2 TGTGCCAGCAGTCATAGCGGGGGGGCCACCGGGGAGCTGTTTTTT CASSHSGGATGELFF
15 . TRBJ1-1 TRBD1 TRBV11-3 TGTGCCAGCAGCTTAGAAGGACAGGGGGGCGATGAAGCTTTCTTT CASSLEGQGGDEAFF
18 . TRBJ1-6 TRBD1 TRBV27 TGTGCCAGCAGTCCGTCCGGACAGGTTAAGTCCTATAATTCACCCCTCCACTTT CASSPSGQVKSYNSPLHF
16 . TRBJ2-5 TRBD2 TRBV25-1 TGTGCCAGCAGTGCTCGGCTAGCGGGTCCCAAGGAGACCCAGTACTTC CASSARLAGPKETQYF
16 . TRBJ2-3 . TRBV27 TGTGCCAGCAGTTTAGTTGGTGGGCGAGGCACAGATACGCAGTATTTT CASSLVGGRGTDTQYF
15 . TRBJ2-3 TRBD2 TRBV7-2 TGTGCCAGCAGCTTAAGGCTAGCGGAAACAGATACGCAGTATTTT CASSLRLAETDTQYF
13 . TRBJ2-3 . TRBV2 TGTGCCAGCAAGACGGGGGGCCCAGATACGCAGTATTTT CASKTGGPDTQYF
15 . TRBJ1-5 . TRBV5-1 TGCGCCAGCAGCCCGGACGGGACAAATAATCAGCCCCAGCATTTT CASSPDGTNNQPQHF
8 once TRBJ1-1 . TRBV7-9 TGTGCCAGCAGCTTACCAGCGTTT CASSLPAF
14 . TRBJ2-7 . TRBV5-4 TGTGCCAGCAGCCCAGACAGCGCTTCCTACGAGCAGTACTTC CASSPDSASYEQYF
15 . TRBJ1-1 . TRBV4-3 TGCGCCAGCAGCCACCTTGGACAGCTGAACACTGAAGCTTTCTTT CASSHLGQLNTEAFF
13 . TRBJ1-1 . TRBV5-6 TGTGCCAGCAGCTTGCGGGGGAACACTGAAGCTTTCTTT CASSLRGNTEAFF
14 . TRBJ1-1 . TRBV7-9 TGTGCCAGCAGCCAGGACGGGGTAAACACTGAAGCTTTCTTT CASSQDGVNTEAFF
16 . TRBJ1-4 . TRBV5-4 TGTGCCAGCAGCCGAATGTCGACAGCAACTAATGAAAAACTGTTTTTT CASSRMSTATNEKLFF
13 . TRBJ1-2 . TRBV5-8 TGTGCCAGCCGTCCGGGGGTGTCCTATGGCTACACCTTC CASRPGVSYGYTF
15 . TRBJ2-3 . TRBV7-9 TGTGCCAGCAGCTTGGTGGGCGGGGGCACAGATACGCAGTATTTT CASSLVGGGTDTQYF
15 once TRBJ2-3 TRBD2 TRBV10-3 TGTGCCACCCCGGAAGCGGGGGGATCCACAGATACGCAGTATTTT CATPEAGGSTDTQYF
16 few TRBJ1-6 TRBD1 TRBV7-2 TGTGCCAGCAGCCCCCCAGGGGGTCGAAATAATTCACCCCTCCACTTT CASSPPGGRNNSPLHF
16 . TRBJ1-4 TRBD1 TRBV18 TGTGCCAGCTCATCAAAAGGGGGACAGAGCAATGAAAAACTGTTTTTT CASSSKGGQSNEKLFF
13 once TRBJ2-7 . TRBV11-2 TGTGCCAGCAGCCCACTGACAGTAGGGGAGCAGTACTTC CASSPLTVGEQYF
14 . TRBJ2-5 TRBD2 TRBV7-9 TGTGCCAGCAGCTCCGGACTAGCGGAAGAGACCCAGTACTTC CASSSGLAEETQYF
14 . TRBJ2-7 TRBD1 TRBV7-9 TGTGCCAGCAGCTTCGGACAGGGGGGCTACGAGCAGTACTTC CASSFGQGGYEQYF
14 . TRBJ1-1 . TRBV19 TGTGCCAGTAGTATGGGTACAGGTGCTACTGAAGCTTTCTTT CASSMGTGATEAFF
16 . TRBJ2-1 TRBD2 TRBV2 TGTGCCAGCAGTGAATCGGGACTAGCGGGGGGGAATGAGCAGTTCTTC CASSESGLAGGNEQFF
14 . TRBJ2-1 . TRBV9 TGTGCCAGCAGCGTAGGGGGGGGGCACAATGAGCAGTTCTTC CASSVGGGHNEQFF